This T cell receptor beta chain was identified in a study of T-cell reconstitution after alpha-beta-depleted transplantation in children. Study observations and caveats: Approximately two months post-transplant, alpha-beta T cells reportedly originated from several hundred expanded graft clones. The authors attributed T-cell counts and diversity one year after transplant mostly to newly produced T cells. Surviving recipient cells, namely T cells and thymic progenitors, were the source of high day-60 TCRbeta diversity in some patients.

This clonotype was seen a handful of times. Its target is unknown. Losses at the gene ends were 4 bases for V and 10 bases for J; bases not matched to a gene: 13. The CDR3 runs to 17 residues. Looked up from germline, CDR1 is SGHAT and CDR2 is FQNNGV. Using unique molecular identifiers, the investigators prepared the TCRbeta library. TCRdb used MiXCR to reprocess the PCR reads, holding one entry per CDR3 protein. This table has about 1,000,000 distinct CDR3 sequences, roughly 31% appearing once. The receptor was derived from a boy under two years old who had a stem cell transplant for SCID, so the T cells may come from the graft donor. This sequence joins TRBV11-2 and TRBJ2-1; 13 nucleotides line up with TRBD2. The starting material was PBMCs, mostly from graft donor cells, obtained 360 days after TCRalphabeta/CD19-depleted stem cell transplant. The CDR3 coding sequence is TGTGCCAGCAGCTCGACTAGCGGGGGGCCCCGGGTCGGCGAGCAGTTCTTC. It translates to CASSSTSGGPRVGEQFF.